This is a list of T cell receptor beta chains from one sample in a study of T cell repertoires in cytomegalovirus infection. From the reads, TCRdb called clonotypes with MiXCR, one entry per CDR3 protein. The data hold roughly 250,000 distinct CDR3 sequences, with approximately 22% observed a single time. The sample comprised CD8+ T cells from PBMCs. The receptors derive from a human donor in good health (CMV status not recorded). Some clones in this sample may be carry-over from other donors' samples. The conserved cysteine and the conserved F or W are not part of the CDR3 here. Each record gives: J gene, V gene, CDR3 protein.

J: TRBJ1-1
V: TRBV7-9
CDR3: ASSLGFGVVRSEAF

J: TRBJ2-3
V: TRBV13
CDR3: ASSPTRRVTDTQY

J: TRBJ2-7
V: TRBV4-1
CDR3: ASSYSSGQASYEQY

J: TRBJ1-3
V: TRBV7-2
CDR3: ASRDRDGDHGNTIY

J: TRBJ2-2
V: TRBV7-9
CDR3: ASSEDRGRSGELF

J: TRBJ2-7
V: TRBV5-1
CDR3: ASRYDLDSGEQY

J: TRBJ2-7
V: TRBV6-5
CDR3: ASSYSGTEVYEQY

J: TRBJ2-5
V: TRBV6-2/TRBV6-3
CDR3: ASSSEGLAGETQY

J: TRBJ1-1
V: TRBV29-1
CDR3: SVGTGNTEAF

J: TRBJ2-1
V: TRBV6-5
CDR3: ASRVGGDPVNEQF

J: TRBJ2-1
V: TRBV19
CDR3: ASSMLAVNSYNEQF

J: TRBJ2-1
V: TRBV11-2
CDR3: ASSLDGWGGAVGEQF

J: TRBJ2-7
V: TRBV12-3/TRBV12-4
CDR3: ASSPNAGYEQY

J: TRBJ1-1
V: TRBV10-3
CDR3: AISDNRPNEAF

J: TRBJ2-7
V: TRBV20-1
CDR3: SASSGGAYEQY

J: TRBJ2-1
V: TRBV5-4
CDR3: ASSLANEQF

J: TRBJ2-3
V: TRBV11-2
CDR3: ASSFRGVTDTQY

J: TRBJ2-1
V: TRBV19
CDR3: ASSNGRGGDYNEQF

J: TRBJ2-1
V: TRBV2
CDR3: ASSEAPLAHEQF

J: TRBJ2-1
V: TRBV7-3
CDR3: ASSPRGAGGLDEQF

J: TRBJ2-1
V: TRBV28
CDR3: ASTGRIYNEQF

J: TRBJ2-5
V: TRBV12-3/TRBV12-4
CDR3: ASSSTPGDSQETQY

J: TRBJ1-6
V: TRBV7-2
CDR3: ASSLAGGPLH

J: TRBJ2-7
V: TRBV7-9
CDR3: ASSLRDSHEQY

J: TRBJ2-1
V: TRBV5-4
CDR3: ASRTDTHNEQF

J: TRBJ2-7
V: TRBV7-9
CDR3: ASSLVQNEQY

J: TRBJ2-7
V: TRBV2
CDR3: ASTQGNYEQY

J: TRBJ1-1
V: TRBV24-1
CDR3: ATSDSGYTEAF

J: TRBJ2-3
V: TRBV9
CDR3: ASSVLAGRTDTQY

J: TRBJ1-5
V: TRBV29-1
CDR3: SVAVDSNQPQH

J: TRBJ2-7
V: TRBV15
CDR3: ATSRDPAGWHR

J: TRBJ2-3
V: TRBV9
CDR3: ASSFEGTGTDTQY

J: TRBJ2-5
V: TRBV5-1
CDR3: ASSLGWPQETQY